Sequencing of this T cell receptor (beta chain) was carried out in a study of beta chain features in type 1 diabetes. Study in general: Similarity in age, gender and cell yields was seen between patients and healthy donors. All of the samples together had roughly 98 million sorted cells examined.

The whole isolated RNA underwent reverse transcription, so sequencing captured expressed TCRB transcripts. Produced via immunoSEQ multiplex PCR; TCRdb's table is partial and in-frame only. The sample carries tens of thousands of clones, roughly 50% recorded once. With V trimmed by 2 bases and J by 7 bases, 4 bases remained unmatched. This CDR3 has 14 residues. CDR1 and CDR2 (germline): SGHTA, FQGNSA. Using CD45RO/CCR7/CD25/CD127/CD95/CD27, CD4+ naive, central memory, regulatory and stem cell-like memory cells were sorted. Comments on this clone: Its antigen is unidentified.

Regarding the study as a whole: There was a moderate but significant shortening of TCRB CDR3s in all four CD4+ subsets of Type 1 diabetes patients. Type 1 diabetes patients had VDJ junctions that carried fewer insertions and more deletions.

The sequence was collected from a man aged 30-40 years with type 1 diabetes. The chain joins TRBV7-2 to TRBJ1-5, with TRBD1 matching over 8 bases. The sample was central memory CD4+ T cells from blood. The CDR3 DNA follows: TGTGCCAGCAGCTTATCAGGGGGCGGCCAGCCCCAGCATTTT. Translated: CASSLSGGGQPQHF. Using reference TRBV7-2 and TRBJ1-5 for the parts outside the CDR3, the full variable domain is GAGVSQSPSNKVTEKGKDVELRCDPISGHTALYWYRQSLGQGLEFLIYFQGNSAPDKSGLPSDRFSAERTGGSVSTLTIQRTQQEDSAVYLCASSLSGGGQPQHFGDGTRLSIL.